This T cell receptor beta chain appears in the sequencing data of a study of blood T cell repertoires in COVID-19. V lost 5 bases to trimming and J lost 0 bases; unmatched junction nucleotides: 7. Germline assignment: CDR1 MGHDK and CDR2 SYGVNS. CDR3 length: 16 residues. The data were produced by immunoSEQ multiplex PCR, yet TCRdb's version contains in-frame clones alone and is incomplete. This sample has around 83,000 clones, with just over 85% found just once. The chain uses TRBV25-1 and TRBJ2-3; 8 bases match TRBD2. Material for sequencing was peripheral blood. The source of this sequence is a man aged 50 to 60 with active or convalescent COVID-19. CDR3 amino acids: CASSSGLALSTDTQYF. CDR3 DNA: TGTGCCAGCAGTTCCGGACTAGCTCTAAGCACAGATACGCAGTATTTT.